This T cell receptor beta chain was observed in a study of blood T cell repertoires in COVID-19. In the study overall: Collection of acute and convalescent COVID-19 samples took place in the United States, Italy and Spain. Sample material is recorded as cDNA or gDNA derived from T cells, B-cell-depleted T cells, or PBMCs.

Here immunoSEQ multiplex PCR was the method, and the copy in TCRdb shows in-frame clones only, minus some. The sample records some 130,000 clones, more than 85% being singletons. The TCR comes from a man in his sixties with active or convalescent COVID-19. Sequencing was carried out using peripheral blood.

Written as DNA, the CDR3 is TGTGCCAGCAGCTTTGAACTAGCGGGGAGAGATACGCAGTATTTT. This sequence encodes CASSFELAGRDTQYF. This chain connects TRBV7-2 to TRBJ2-3, with 10 bases that match TRBD2. The junction had 5 bases not matched to a gene; V was cut back by 3 bases and J by 5 bases. From germline, CDR1 is SGHTA and CDR2 FQGNSA. This CDR3 has 15 amino acids.